Each of the 15 T cell receptor beta chains below was sequenced from the same sample in a study of tumor-infiltrating lymphocytes in primary liver carcinoma. Extraction of RNA together with DNA used about 20-34 mg of unsorted bulk tissue. With a constant-region primer, TCR beta cDNA was made from around 530 ng of total RNA. The TCR beta library was amplified through three nested multiplex PCR rounds in a modified ARM-PCR procedure. The study ran its first two PCR rounds for roughly 10 cycles each, using TRBV1-TRBV30 forward primers and a C-beta reverse primer. TCRdb reprocessed the multiplex PCR reads via MiXCR and lists one record per CDR3 protein. The table includes tens of thousands of distinct CDR3 sequences, 65% to 75% detected once. Sequencing was done on a sample of liver tumor tissue from sampling region 4. The subset was: tumor region T4, right-lateral pole. The receptors shown here come from a woman between 55 and 75 years old with primary liver carcinoma and hepatitis B virus infection.

Comments on this clonotype: One end of the junction fails to match germline, which may point to a read error. This sequence joins TRBV11-2 and TRBJ2-1, with D maybe TRBD2 (5 bases). The CDR3 totals 17 residues. From germline, CDR1 is SGHAT and CDR2 FQNNGV. The CDR3 loop is CVSSLDEMGAVYNEQFF. The CDR3 nucleotides read TGTGTCAGCAGCTTAGATGAGATGGGAGCGGTGTACAATGAGCAGTTTTTC.

On this clonotype itself: A read error may be the cause here, since a much bigger clone is one base away. The chain employs TRBV7-9 and TRBJ1-4; no firm D call. CDR1 is SEHNR and CDR2 is FQNEAQ in the germline V gene (reference sequence). The CDR3 covers 14 residues. This chain's CDR3 is CATSHTAGFEKLFF. The CDR3, as DNA: TGTGCCACCAGCCACACTGCGGGATTTGAAAAACTGTTTTTT.

This clonotype was seen many times. A much larger clone is a single base away; this may be a read error. The CDR3 reads CASSSYQRRNTEAFF. CDR3 sequence (DNA): TGTGCCAGCAGCTCGTATCAGAGGAGGAACACTGAAGCTTTCTTT. The gene calls are TRBV5-4 and TRBJ1-1; D not certain. The V and J ends lost 3 bases and 1 base respectively, with 13 bases between them. CDR3 length: 15 amino acids. Germline V CDR1 and CDR2: SGHNT, YYREEE (reference sequence).

As for this clonotype: The junction departs from germline at one end; a sequencing error may be responsible. The chain recombines TRBV12-5 with TRBJ1-1; weak D call: TRBD1 (6 bases). Germline V lookup: CDR1 LGHNT, CDR2 FRNRAP. This CDR3 is 16 amino acids long. The CDR3 spells CPSVPPRGAGMTEAFF. The CDR3 DNA reads as TGTCCTAGTGTTCCCCCGAGGGGGGCAGGGATGACTGAAGCTTTCTTT.

Points on this clonotype: A much larger clone differs by one base, so this may be a read error. The chain joins TRBV5-1 to TRBJ2-5, with TRBD2 matching 14 bases. The CDR3 loop spans 14 amino acids. Per germline, CDR1 SGHRS and CDR2 YFSETQ. The CDR3 DNA is TGCGCCAGCAGCCCGACTAGCGGGAGGGAGACCCAGCACTTC. Amino acids: CASSPTSGRETQHF.

V gene TRBV5-1 combines with J gene TRBJ2-1; D possibly matches TRBD1 or TRBD2 (5 bases each). The V end lost 4 bases, the J end lost 5 bases, and 16 bases lay between the germline ends. Looked up from germline, CDR1 is SGHRS and CDR2 is YFSETQ. The CDR3 contains 15 residues. CDR3 nucleotides: TGCGCCAGCAGCCCTCGGGGCCCACGCCACAATGAGCAGTTCTTC. Amino acid sequence: CASSPRGPRHNEQFF.

For this clonotype: An end of the junction does not agree with germline; a read error may underlie this. The chain links TRBV6-1 to TRBJ2-3; D unresolved. From germline, CDR1 is MNHNS and CDR2 SASEGT. The CDR3 consists of 13 residues. This chain's CDR3 is CASSEAVWDTHYF. The CDR3 bases are TGCGCCAGCAGCGAAGCTGTGTGGGATACGCACTATTTT.

This clonotype is a singleton in its sample. In this CDR3 the conserved last residue, phenylalanine or tryptophan, is missing, so a read error is likely. The chain combines TRBV6-1 with TRBJ2-7, with 9 bases aligning to TRBD2. The CDR3 runs to 15 residues. Germline V gives CDR1 MNHNS, CDR2 SASEGT. Losses at the gene ends were 3 bases for V and 4 bases for J; bases not matched to a gene: 7. CDR3 sequence (DNA): TGTGCCAGCAGTGAGTTAGCGGGAGCTGGATACGAGCAGTACCTC. This gives the protein CASSELAGAGYEQYL.

The J gene is TRBJ2-1, the V gene TRBV29-1, with D unresolved. Germline V gives CDR1 SQVTM, CDR2 ANQGSEA. Deletions cut 5 bases from V and 4 bases from J, with 15 bases between. This CDR3 spans 14 amino acids. For the CDR3, the DNA is TGCAGCGTTCATCAGACCGGATGTTACAATGAGCAGTTCTTC. Encoded protein: CSVHQTGCYNEQFF.

This clonotype showed up just once. Germline is not matched at one junction end, which may reflect a read error. The chain recombines TRBV18 with TRBJ2-5; TRBD1 matches at 7 bases. This CDR3 region has 16 residues. CDR1 and CDR2 from the germline V gene are KGHSH and LQKENI. CDR3 nucleotides: TGTGCCAGCTCACCGCGGACAGGAGCAGCTCAAGTGACCCAGTACTTC. It is translated as CASSPRTGAAQVTQYF.

As regards this clonotype: At one of its ends the junction is not consistent with the germline gene, which may arise from a read error. The chain couples TRBV11-1 to TRBJ2-1; TRBD2 matches 7 bases. CDR1 and CDR2 (germline): SGHAT, FQDESV (reference sequence). The CDR3 has 14 amino acids. In DNA form, the CDR3 reads TGTGCCAGCAGCTTAGACGGGAGGTGGGAAAAACAGCTCTTC. Its translation: CASSLDGRWEKQLF.

V and J are TRBV12-3 or TRBV12-4 and TRBJ2-2; the D gene is possibly TRBD1 (6 bases). Deletions cut 9 bases from V and 5 bases from J, with 19 bases between. The CDR3 runs to 15 residues. The DNA of the CDR3 is TGTGCCAGTAGTATCCGCCCGGACAGTACCGGGGAGCTGTTTTTT. Its translation is CASSIRPDSTGELFF.

Regarding this clonotype: The junction and the germline gene differ at one end; a read error may be behind it. J is TRBJ1-4 and V is TRBV12-3 or TRBV12-4; 9 nucleotides line up with TRBD1. The CDR3 spans 16 residues. The CDR3 reads CTSSLTTGGTNEKLFF. CDR3 DNA sequence: TGTACCAGTAGTTTGACTACAGGGGGCACTAATGAAAAACTGTTTTTT.

A note on this clonotype: In this CDR3 the conserved last residue, phenylalanine or tryptophan, is missing, so a read error is likely. The chain employs TRBV11-2 and TRBJ2-3; D is perhaps TRBD2 (5 bases). CDR1 and CDR2 from the germline V gene are SGHAT and FQNNGV. V shed 10 bases and J shed 5 bases, with 22 bases lying between them. The CDR3 loop spans 15 amino acids. In DNA, the CDR3 is TGTGCCACCTGTCTCGGGGAGTTCGGGGTAGATACGCAGTATTAT. Translation: CATCLGEFGVDTQYY.

Concerning this clonotype: At one end the junction does not follow the germline gene, possibly because of a read error. This rearrangement joins TRBV11-2 to TRBJ2-1; 13 bases are shared with TRBD2. From germline, CDR1 is SGHAT and CDR2 FQNNGV. This CDR3 spans 17 amino acids. CDR3 DNA: TGTGCCAACAGCAGGATACTAGCGGGAGGGCCGGGTGATGAGCAGTTCTTC. It codes for CANSRILAGGPGDEQFF. The variable domain in full, with the rest retrieved from reference TRBV11-2 and TRBJ2-1, is EAGVAQSPRYKIIEKRQSVAFWCNPISGHATLYWYQQILGQGPKLLIQFQNNGVVDDSQLPKDRFSAERLKGVDSTLKIQPAKLEDSAVYLCANSRILAGGPGDEQFFGPGTRLTVL.